The next 11 T cell receptor beta chains were all read from a single sample in a study of control samples from healthy donors and cancer patients. Sequencing used immunoSEQ multiplex PCR; TCRdb keeps in-frame clones, though not all of them. The data contain about 92,000 clones, 82% of them singletons. Sequences were obtained from blood. These receptors all stem from an older woman in good health.

The sample holds a few counts of this clone. V usage is TRBV28 and J usage is TRBJ2-7; D possibly corresponds to TRBD2 (6 bases). The CDR3 length is 14 residues. Trimming removed 5 bases from V and 2 bases from J, with 13 bases in between. CDR1 and CDR2 from the germline V gene are MDHEN and SYDVKM. CDR3 bases: TGTGCCAGCAGTAAATACCGGGAGCCCTACGAGCAGTACTTC. Protein sequence: CASSKYREPYEQYF.

J is TRBJ1-5 and V is TRBV6-1; unclear D gene. Trimming took 4 bases from V and 0 from J, leaving 13 bases between them. CDR1 and CDR2 from the germline V gene are MNHNS and SASEGT. CDR3 length: 16 residues. For the CDR3, the DNA is TGTGCCAGCAGTGGTGTACGGAGGAGTAGCAATCAGCCCCAGCATTTT. The encoded protein is CASSGVRRSSNQPQHF.

The chain employs TRBV3-1 (or the pseudogene TRBV3-2) and TRBJ2-1, with 9 bases fitting TRBD2. The V segment lost 4 bases and the J segment 5 bases; nucleotides outside the gene matches: 9. The CDR3 sequence is 16 residues long. CDR1 and CDR2 (germline): LGHDT, YNNKEL (reference sequence). This CDR3 reads CASSLGPGLAHNEQFF. CDR3 DNA sequence: TGTGCCAGCAGCCTAGGCCCGGGACTAGCCCACAATGAGCAGTTCTTC.

The rearrangement uses TRBV29-1 and TRBJ2-5, with D possibly being TRBD1 or TRBD2 (6 bases each). V lost 3 bases, J lost 4 bases, and 18 bases lay in between. The CDR3 spans 15 residues. Germline loops: CDR1 SQVTM, CDR2 ANQGSEA. CDR3 loop: CSVDSGAGIRETQYF. The DNA for the CDR3 is TGCAGCGTTGACTCGGGGGCGGGCATCAGAGAGACCCAGTACTTC.

The rearrangement uses TRBV27 and TRBJ2-6; no clear D. The V end was cut by 1 base, the J end by 0 bases, with 7 bases between. The germline gives CDR1 MNHEY, CDR2 SMNVEV (reference sequence). The CDR3 totals 16 residues. CDR3: CASSLLIGSGANVLTF. In DNA form, the CDR3 reads TGTGCCAGCAGTTTATTAATAGGCTCTGGGGCCAACGTCCTGACTTTC.

This sequence joins TRBV28 and TRBJ1-2; tentatively, D is TRBD1 (6 bases). The ends were cut back, 7 bases at V and 7 bases at J, with 13 bases in the middle. CDR1 is MDHEN and CDR2 is SYDVKM in the germline V gene. This CDR3 spans 12 amino acids. CDR3 coding DNA: TGTGCCAGCACCCGACAGGCGGGTGGCTACACCTTC. It yields the protein CASTRQAGGYTF.

V gene TRBV12-3 or TRBV12-4 combines with J gene TRBJ1-2; D call uncertain. The CDR3 runs 12 residues. The V end lost 6 bases, the J end lost 2 bases, and 7 bases lay between the germline ends. The CDR3 here is CASRPQNYGYTF. CDR3 sequence (DNA): TGTGCCAGCAGACCTCAGAACTATGGCTACACCTTC.

The rearrangement joins TRBV5-8 to TRBJ1-1; D gene unclear. The CDR3 sequence is 14 residues long. The V gene's germline CDR1 is SGHTS and CDR2 YDEGEE. V was cut by 1 base and J by 4 bases, with 11 bases left in between. The CDR3 is CASSLMMGSTEAFF. Written as DNA, the CDR3 is TGTGCCAGCAGCTTGATGATGGGTTCCACTGAAGCTTTCTTT.

DNA of the CDR3: TGTGCCATCAGTGAGTCTATTTTGGGCAGCTATGGCTACACCTTC. It translates to CAISESILGSYGYTF. This rearrangement joins TRBV10-3 to TRBJ1-2; D is unresolved. Germline V gene sequence: CDR1 ENHRY, CDR2 SYGVKD. CDR3 length equals 15 residues. Trimming pared 0 bases from V and 4 bases from J, leaving 12 bases between.

This clone was detected a few times. V gene TRBV5-1 combines with J gene TRBJ1-1, with 7 nucleotides matching TRBD1. Germline CDR1 reads SGHRS; CDR2 reads YFSETQ. CDR3 length: 14 residues. J lost 4 bases, V lost 4 bases, and 7 bases had no gene match. CDR3 nucleotide sequence: TGCGCCAGCAGCCCGCAGGGGGACTCCACTGAAGCTTTCTTT. Encoded protein: CASSPQGDSTEAFF.

This clone was detected once. The genes are TRBV19 and TRBJ2-7, with D maybe TRBD1 (5 bases). V lost 6 bases to trimming and J lost 3 bases, with 12 bases between them. CDR3 length: 13 amino acids. Per the germline V gene, CDR1 is LNHDA and CDR2 is SQIVND (reference sequence). The CDR3: CASSRAFGYEQYF. CDR3 coding DNA: TGTGCCAGTAGCAGGGCGTTCGGCTACGAGCAGTACTTC.